The entry below describes one TCR beta chain. What it binds is not known. The junction had 9 bases not matched to a gene; V was cut back by 10 bases and J by 4 bases. Germline V gene sequence: CDR1 MNHEY, CDR2 SMNVEV (reference sequence). The CDR3 contains 13 residues. These data come from a study of T cell responses to AZD1222 COVID-19 vaccine. Study in general: The analysis combined second doses at about 4 or about 12 weeks. Overall study results and limits: Spike was spanned by vaccine-associated CD4 TCRs, which were dominant at 160-218 and 743-854. Following two doses of AZD1222, Spike-specific TCR breadth and depth rose.

TCRdb's table, derived via immunoSEQ multiplex PCR, lists solely in-frame clones and lacks some. The sample includes 150,000 to 200,000 clones, 94% of them seen just once. This specimen was peripheral blood, taken on day 0 of AZD1222 vaccination. The source is an adult in good health. The chain is built from TRBV27 and TRBJ1-2, with 7 positions matching TRBD1. For the CDR3, the DNA is TGTGCCACCGCGACAGGGCTAGGCTATGGCTACACCTTC. This encodes CATATGLGYGYTF.